These 5 T cell receptor beta chains share one sample of origin, sequenced in a study of control samples from healthy donors and cancer patients. Only in-frame clones appear in the TCRdb table, and some are missing; sequencing was by immunoSEQ multiplex PCR. This table holds 22,000 or so clones, 88% found once. Sequencing was carried out using PBMCs. The receptors derive from an older woman with head and neck cancer.

The rearrangement joins TRBV27 to TRBJ1-2; D perhaps matches TRBD1 (6 bases). The CDR3 has 13 residues. Between the trimmed V and J ends, which lost 6 bases and 5 bases, there was a span of 13 bases. Per the germline V gene, CDR1 is MNHEY and CDR2 is SMNVEV (reference sequence). This chain's CDR3 is CASRQTGSYGYTF. The CDR3 region has the DNA TGTGCCAGCAGACAGACAGGATCTTATGGCTACACCTTC.

The rearrangement joins TRBV19 to TRBJ2-7; 11 nucleotides agree with TRBD1. Germline lookup yields CDR1 LNHDA and CDR2 SQIVND (reference sequence). Trimming removed 6 bases from V and 3 bases from J; junction bases left unmatched: 10. The CDR3 has 16 amino acids. CDR3 in DNA: TGTGCCAGTAGCGACCGGACAGGGGGCTCCCTCTACGAGCAGTACTTC. This codes for CASSDRTGGSLYEQYF.

This chain links TRBV30 with TRBJ1-1; 8 positions match TRBD1. Germline trimming cut 6 bases from V and 2 bases from J; bases unmatched to any gene: 2. Germline lookup yields CDR1 GTSNPN and CDR2 SVGIG (reference sequence). The CDR3 spans 12 residues. The CDR3: CACGQGNTEAFF. CDR3 in DNA: TGTGCCTGTGGACAGGGAAACACTGAAGCTTTCTTT.

The chain employs TRBV5-1 and TRBJ1-1, with 7 bases matching TRBD1. Losses at the gene ends were 0 bases for V and 0 bases for J; bases not matched to a gene: 8. Germline CDR1 reads SGHRS; CDR2 reads YFSETQ. The CDR3 has 17 residues. CDR3 sequence: CASSLGGGAIMNTEAFF. CDR3 coding DNA: TGCGCCAGCAGCTTGGGAGGGGGCGCAATCATGAACACTGAAGCTTTCTTT.

V and J are TRBV27 and TRBJ2-7, with TRBD1 matching over 7 bases. V dropped 3 bases and J dropped 5; count of bases not matched to a gene: 16. The germline gives CDR1 MNHEY, CDR2 SMNVEV (reference sequence). CDR3 length: 17 residues. The CDR3 reads CASSLRQGVEFSHEQYF. The DNA of the CDR3 is TGTGCCAGCAGTTTGCGTCAGGGGGTTGAATTTTCCCACGAGCAGTACTTC.